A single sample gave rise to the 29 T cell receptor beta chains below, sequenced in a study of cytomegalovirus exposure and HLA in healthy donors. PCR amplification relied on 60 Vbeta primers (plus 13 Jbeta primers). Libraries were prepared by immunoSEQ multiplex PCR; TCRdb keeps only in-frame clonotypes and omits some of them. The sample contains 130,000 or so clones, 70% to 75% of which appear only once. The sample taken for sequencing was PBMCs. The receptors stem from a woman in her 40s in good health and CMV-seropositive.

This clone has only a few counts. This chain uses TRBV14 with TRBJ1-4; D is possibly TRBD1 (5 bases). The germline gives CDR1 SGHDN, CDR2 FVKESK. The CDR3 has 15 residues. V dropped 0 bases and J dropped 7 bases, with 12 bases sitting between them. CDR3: CASSQDRSGFEKLFF. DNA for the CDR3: TGTGCCAGCAGCCAAGATCGCTCAGGGTTTGAAAAACTGTTTTTT.

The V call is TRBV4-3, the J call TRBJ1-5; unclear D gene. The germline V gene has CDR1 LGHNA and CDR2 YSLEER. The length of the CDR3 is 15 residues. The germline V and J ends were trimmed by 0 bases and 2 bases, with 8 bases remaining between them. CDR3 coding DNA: TGCGCCAGCAGCCAAGACGGGTGGGGCAATCAGCCCCAGCATTTT. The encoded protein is CASSQDGWGNQPQHF.

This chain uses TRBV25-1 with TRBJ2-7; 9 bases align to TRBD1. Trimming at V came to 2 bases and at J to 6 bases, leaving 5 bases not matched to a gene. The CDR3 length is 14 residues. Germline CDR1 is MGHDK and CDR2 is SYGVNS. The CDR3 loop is CASSEPGQGGEQYF. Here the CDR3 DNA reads TGTGCCAGCAGTGAACCGGGACAGGGCGGCGAGCAGTACTTC.

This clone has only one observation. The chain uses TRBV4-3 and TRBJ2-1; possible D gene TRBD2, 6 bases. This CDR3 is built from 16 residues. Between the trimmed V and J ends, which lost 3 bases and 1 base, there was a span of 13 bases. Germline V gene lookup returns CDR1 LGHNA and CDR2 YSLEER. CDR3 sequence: CASSQQTGGSYNEQFF. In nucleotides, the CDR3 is TGCGCCAGCAGCCAGCAGACCGGAGGGTCCTACAATGAGCAGTTCTTC.

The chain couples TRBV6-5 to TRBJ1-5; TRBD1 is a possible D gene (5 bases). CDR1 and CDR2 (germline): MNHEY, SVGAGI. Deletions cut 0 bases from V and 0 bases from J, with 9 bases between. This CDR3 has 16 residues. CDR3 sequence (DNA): TGTGCCAGCAGTTACTCGAGCAGGGATAGCAATCAGCCCCAGCATTTT. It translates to CASSYSSRDSNQPQHF.

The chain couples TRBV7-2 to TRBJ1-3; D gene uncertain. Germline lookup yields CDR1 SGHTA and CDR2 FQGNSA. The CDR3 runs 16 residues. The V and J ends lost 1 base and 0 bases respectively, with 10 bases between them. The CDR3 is CASSLGPGNSGNTIYF. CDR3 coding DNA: TGTGCCAGCAGCTTAGGGCCGGGGAACTCTGGAAACACCATATATTTT.

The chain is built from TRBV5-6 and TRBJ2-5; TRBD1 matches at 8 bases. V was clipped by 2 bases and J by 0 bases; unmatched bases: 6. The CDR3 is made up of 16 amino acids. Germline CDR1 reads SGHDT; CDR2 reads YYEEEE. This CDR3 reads CASSFWDRRDQETQYF. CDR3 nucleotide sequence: TGTGCCAGCAGCTTCTGGGACAGGAGGGACCAAGAGACCCAGTACTTC.

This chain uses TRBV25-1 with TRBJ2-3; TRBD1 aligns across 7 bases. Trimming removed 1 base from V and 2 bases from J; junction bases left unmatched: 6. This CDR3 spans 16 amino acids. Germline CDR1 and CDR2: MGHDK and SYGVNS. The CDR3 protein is CASSEFGKGATDTQYF. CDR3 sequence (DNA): TGTGCCAGCAGTGAATTCGGAAAGGGGGCCACAGATACGCAGTATTTT.

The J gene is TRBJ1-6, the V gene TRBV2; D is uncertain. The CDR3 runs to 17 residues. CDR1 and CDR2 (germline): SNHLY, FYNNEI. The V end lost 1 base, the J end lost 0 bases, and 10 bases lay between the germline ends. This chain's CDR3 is CASSEGARSSYNSPLHF. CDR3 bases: TGTGCCAGCAGTGAAGGGGCCAGAAGCTCCTATAATTCACCCCTCCACTTT.

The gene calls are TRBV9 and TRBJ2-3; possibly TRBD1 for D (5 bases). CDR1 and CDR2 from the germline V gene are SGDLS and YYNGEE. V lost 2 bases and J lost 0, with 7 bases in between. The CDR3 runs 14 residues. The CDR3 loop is CASSVKGSTDTQYF. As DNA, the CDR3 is TGTGCCAGCAGCGTTAAGGGGAGCACAGATACGCAGTATTTT. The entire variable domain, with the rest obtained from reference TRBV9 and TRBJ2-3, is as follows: DSGVTQTPKHLITATGQRVTLRCSPRSGDLSVYWYQQSLDQGLQFLIQYYNGEERAKGNILERFSAQQFPDLHSELNLSSLELGDSALYFCASSVKGSTDTQYFGPGTRLTVL.

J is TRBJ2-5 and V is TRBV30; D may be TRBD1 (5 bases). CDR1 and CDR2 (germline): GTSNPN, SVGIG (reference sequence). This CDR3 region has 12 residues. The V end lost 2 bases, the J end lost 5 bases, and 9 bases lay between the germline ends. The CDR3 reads CAWSRGGETQYF. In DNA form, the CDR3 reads TGTGCCTGGAGTAGGGGTGGCGAGACCCAGTACTTC.

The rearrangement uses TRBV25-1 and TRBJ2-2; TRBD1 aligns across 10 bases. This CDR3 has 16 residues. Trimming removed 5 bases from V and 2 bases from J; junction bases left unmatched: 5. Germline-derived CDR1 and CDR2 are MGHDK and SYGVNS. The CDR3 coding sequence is TGTGCCAGCAGTTCCAGACAGGGGGCAAACACCGGGGAGCTGTTTTTT. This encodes CASSSRQGANTGELFF.

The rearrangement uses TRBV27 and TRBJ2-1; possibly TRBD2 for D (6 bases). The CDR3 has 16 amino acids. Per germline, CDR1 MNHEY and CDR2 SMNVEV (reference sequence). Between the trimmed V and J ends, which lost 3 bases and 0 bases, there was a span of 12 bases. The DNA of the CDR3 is TGTGCCAGCAGTTTCTTTCAGGGACTCTCCTACAATGAGCAGTTCTTC. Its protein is CASSFFQGLSYNEQFF.

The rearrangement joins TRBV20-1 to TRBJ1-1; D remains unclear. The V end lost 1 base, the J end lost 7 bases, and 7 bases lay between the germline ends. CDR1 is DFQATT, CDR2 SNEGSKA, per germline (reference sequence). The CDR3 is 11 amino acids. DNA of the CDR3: TGCAGTGCTAGAGGGGCCCGTGAAGCTTTCTTT. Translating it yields CSARGAREAFF.

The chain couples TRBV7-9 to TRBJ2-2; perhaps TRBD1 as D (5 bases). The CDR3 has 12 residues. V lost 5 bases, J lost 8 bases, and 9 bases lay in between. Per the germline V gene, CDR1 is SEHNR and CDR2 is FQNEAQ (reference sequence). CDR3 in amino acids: CASSNRQGELFF. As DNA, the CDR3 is TGTGCCAGCAGCAACAGACAGGGGGAGCTGTTTTTT.

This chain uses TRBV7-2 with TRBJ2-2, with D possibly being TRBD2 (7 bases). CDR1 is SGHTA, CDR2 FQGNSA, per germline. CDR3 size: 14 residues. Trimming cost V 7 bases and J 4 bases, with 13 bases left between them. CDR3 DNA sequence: TGTGCCAGCAAGAGGGGGGGCCGCACCGGGGAGCTGTTTTTT. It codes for CASKRGGRTGELFF.

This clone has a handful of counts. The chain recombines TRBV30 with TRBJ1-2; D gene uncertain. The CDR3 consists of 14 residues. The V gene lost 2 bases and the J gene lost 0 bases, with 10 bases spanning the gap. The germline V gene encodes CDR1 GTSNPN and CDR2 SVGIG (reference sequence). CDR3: CAWSIQSPNYGYTF. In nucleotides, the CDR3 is TGTGCCTGGAGTATCCAGTCCCCTAACTATGGCTACACCTTC.

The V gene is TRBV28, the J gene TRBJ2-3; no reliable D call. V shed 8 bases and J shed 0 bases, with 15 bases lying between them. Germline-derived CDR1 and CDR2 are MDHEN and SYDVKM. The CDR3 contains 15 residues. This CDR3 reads CASAHLQQSTDTQYF. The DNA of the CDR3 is TGTGCCAGCGCTCATCTGCAACAGAGCACAGATACGCAGTATTTT.

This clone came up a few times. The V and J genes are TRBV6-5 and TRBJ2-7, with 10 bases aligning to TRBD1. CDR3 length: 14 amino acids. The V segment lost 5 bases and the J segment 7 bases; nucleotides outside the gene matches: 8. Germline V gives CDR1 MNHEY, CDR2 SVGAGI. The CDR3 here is CASSKRQGAGEQYF. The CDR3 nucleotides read TGTGCCAGCAGTAAAAGACAGGGGGCAGGGGAGCAGTACTTC.

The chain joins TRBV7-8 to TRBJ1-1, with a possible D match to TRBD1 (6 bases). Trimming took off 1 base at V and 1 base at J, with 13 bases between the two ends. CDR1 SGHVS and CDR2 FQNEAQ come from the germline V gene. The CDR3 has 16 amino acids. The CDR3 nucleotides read TGTGCCAGCAGCTTAGGGTCAGTACAGGGGAACACTGAAGCTTTCTTT. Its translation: CASSLGSVQGNTEAFF.

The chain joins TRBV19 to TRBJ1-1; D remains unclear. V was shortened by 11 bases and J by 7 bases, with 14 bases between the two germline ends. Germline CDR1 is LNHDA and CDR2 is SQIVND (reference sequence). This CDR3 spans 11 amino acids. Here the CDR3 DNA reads TGTGCCCGACAAAGTAAGTTTGAAGCTTTCTTT. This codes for CARQSKFEAFF.

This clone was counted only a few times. The DNA for the CDR3 is TGTGCCAGCAGTTTATCGACTAAGAACTATGGCTACACCTTC. Translation gives CASSLSTKNYGYTF. The chain has TRBV28 and TRBJ1-2, with D uncertain. The CDR3 has 14 amino acids. The V end lost 1 base, the J end lost 2 bases, and 8 bases lay between the germline ends. Germline values: CDR1 MDHEN, CDR2 SYDVKM.

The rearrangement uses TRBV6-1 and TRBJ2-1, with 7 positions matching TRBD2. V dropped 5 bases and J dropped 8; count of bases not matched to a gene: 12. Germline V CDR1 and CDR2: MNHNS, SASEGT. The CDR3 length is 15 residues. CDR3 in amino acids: CASSPGGTRDHEQFF. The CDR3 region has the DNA TGTGCCAGCAGTCCCGGGGGGACCCGAGACCATGAGCAGTTCTTC.

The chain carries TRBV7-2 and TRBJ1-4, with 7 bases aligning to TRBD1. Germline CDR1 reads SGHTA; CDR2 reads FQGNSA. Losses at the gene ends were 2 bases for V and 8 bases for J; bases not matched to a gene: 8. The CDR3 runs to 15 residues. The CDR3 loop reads CASSLMNGRGEKLFF. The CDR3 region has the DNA TGTGCCAGCAGCTTAATGAATGGCAGGGGGGAAAAACTGTTTTTT.

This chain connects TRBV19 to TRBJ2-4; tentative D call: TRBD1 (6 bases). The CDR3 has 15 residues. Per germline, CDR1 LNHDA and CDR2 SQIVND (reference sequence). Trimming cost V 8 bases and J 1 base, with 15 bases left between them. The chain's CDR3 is CASGKGGLAKNIQYF. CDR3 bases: TGTGCCAGTGGGAAAGGGGGTCTGGCCAAAAACATTCAGTACTTC.

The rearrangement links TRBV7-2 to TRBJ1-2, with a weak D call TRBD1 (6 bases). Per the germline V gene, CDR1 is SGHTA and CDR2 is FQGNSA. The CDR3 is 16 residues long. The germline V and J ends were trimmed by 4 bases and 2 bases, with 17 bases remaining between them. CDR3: CASSSSRSGANYGYTF. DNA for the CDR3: TGTGCCAGCAGCTCCAGCCGGTCAGGGGCCAACTATGGCTACACCTTC.

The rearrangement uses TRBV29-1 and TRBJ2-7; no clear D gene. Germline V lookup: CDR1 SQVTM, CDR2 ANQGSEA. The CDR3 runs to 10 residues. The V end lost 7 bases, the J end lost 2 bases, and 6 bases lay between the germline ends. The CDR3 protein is CSADTYEQYF. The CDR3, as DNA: TGCAGCGCAGACACCTACGAGCAGTACTTC.

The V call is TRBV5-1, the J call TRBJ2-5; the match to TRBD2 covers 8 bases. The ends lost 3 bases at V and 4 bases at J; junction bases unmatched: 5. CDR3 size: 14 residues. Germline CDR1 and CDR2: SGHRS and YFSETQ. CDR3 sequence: CASSSGRAGETQYF. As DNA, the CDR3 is TGCGCCAGCAGCTCCGGGAGGGCCGGAGAGACCCAGTACTTC.

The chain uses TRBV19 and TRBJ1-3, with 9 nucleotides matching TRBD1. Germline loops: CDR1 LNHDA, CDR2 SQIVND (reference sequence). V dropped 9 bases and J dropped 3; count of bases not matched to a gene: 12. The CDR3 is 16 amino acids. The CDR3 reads CASKDRGELRGNTIYF. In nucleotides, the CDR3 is TGTGCCAGCAAGGACAGGGGAGAACTTCGTGGAAACACCATATATTTT.